This TCR beta chain was sequenced during a study of blood T cell repertoires in COVID-19. Study details: The United States, Italy and Spain provided the acute and convalescent COVID-19 samples. T cells, B-cell-depleted T cells, or PBMCs provided the cDNA or gDNA that served as material.

The count of this clone is one. Germline values: CDR1 SQVTM, CDR2 ANQGSEA. V gave up 5 bases and J gave up 3 bases, with 16 bases separating them. This CDR3 spans 14 amino acids. Authors' methods: Nucleated cell counts were estimated from reference gene primer amplification. Repertoires were generated with immunoSEQ multiplex PCR, while TCRdb's copy carries only in-frame clones and drops some. Clonal size and the V and J genes are those of that table, whereas D and trimming came from the DNA. The sample lists tens of thousands of clones, around nine tenths occurring once. The TCR was taken from a man older than 75 with active or convalescent COVID-19. Source material: peripheral blood. The V and J genes are TRBV29-1 and TRBJ1-1, with D possibly matching TRBD1 (5 bases). The CDR3 DNA is TGCAGCGTTACAAAGGGTGGGGGGTACACTGAAGCTTTCTTT. Residues: CSVTKGGGYTEAFF.